These T cell receptor beta chains were read from a single sample in a study of T-cell memory formation after mild COVID-19. TCRdb called the 5' RACE reads again in MiXCR, with one record for every CDR3 protein. The sample carries 180,000 or so distinct CDR3 sequences, around a tenth recorded once. Sequencing was done on a sample of PBMCs or a T cell subset sorted from them (not recorded which). All receptors derive from a man younger than 35 who had mild COVID-19 (a few samples of this study predate the infection). Cell type and time point are not known. The CDR3 runs from the conserved cysteine through the conserved F or W. D genes are given only for firm matches. A row's size may be missing; if present it is once, few, many or a size class.

j_gene: TRBJ2-5; v_gene: TRBV7-9; d_gene: TRBD2; abundance: -; CDR3nt: TGTGCCAGCAGCCCATCGGGGCTAGCGGGGGGCCAAGAGACCCAGTACTTC; CDR3aa: CASSPSGLAGGQETQYF
j_gene: TRBJ2-5; v_gene: TRBV5-1; d_gene: TRBD2; abundance: -; CDR3nt: TGCGCCAGCAGCTTGGCCGGGACTAGCGATGAGACCCAGTACTTC; CDR3aa: CASSLAGTSDETQYF
j_gene: TRBJ2-1; v_gene: TRBV9; d_gene: -; abundance: -; CDR3nt: TGTGCCAGCAGCGTAGGAAACGTCTACAATGAGCAGTTCTTC; CDR3aa: CASSVGNVYNEQFF
j_gene: TRBJ2-3; v_gene: TRBV5-1; d_gene: -; abundance: once; CDR3nt: TGCGCCAGCAGGTCTGGGCAGGGTGTACCAGATACGCAGTATTTT; CDR3aa: CASRSGQGVPDTQYF
j_gene: TRBJ1-1; v_gene: TRBV29-1; d_gene: -; abundance: few; CDR3nt: TGCAGCGCCTCGATCTTGAGGAACACTGAAGCTTTCTTT; CDR3aa: CSASILRNTEAFF
j_gene: TRBJ1-2; v_gene: TRBV4-3; d_gene: -; abundance: few; CDR3nt: TGCGCCAGCAGCCAAGAAGGGCTACAGGGAGCCTATGGCTACACCTTC; CDR3aa: CASSQEGLQGAYGYTF
j_gene: TRBJ1-6; v_gene: TRBV6-5; d_gene: -; abundance: many; CDR3nt: TGTGCCAGCAGTCGGCCTAATTCACCCCTCCACTTT; CDR3aa: CASSRPNSPLHF
j_gene: TRBJ2-3; v_gene: TRBV14; d_gene: -; abundance: -; CDR3nt: TGTGCCAGCAGCCAAGGATCTTGGTATCACACAGATACGCAGTATTTT; CDR3aa: CASSQGSWYHTDTQYF
j_gene: TRBJ1-5; v_gene: TRBV19; d_gene: TRBD1; abundance: -; CDR3nt: TGTGCCAGCAGGACAGGAGGTTTCAATCAGCCCCAGCATTTT; CDR3aa: CASRTGGFNQPQHF
j_gene: TRBJ2-3; v_gene: TRBV5-1; d_gene: -; abundance: few; CDR3nt: TGCGCCAGCAGCTTGGTGGGGACTCTCCAAGATACGCAGTATTTT; CDR3aa: CASSLVGTLQDTQYF
j_gene: TRBJ2-5; v_gene: TRBV4-2; d_gene: -; abundance: -; CDR3nt: TGTGCCAGCAGCCAAGACCGGGTGGGGGGTGCGGCCCAGTACTTC; CDR3aa: CASSQDRVGGAAQYF
j_gene: TRBJ1-5; v_gene: TRBV30; d_gene: -; abundance: few; CDR3nt: TGTGCCTGGAGTCAGGGTGGGCCGGTGGATCAGCCCCAGCATTTT; CDR3aa: CAWSQGGPVDQPQHF
j_gene: TRBJ1-2; v_gene: TRBV9; d_gene: TRBD1; abundance: -; CDR3nt: TGTGCCAGCAGCGACCGGGACAGAGGTGGCTACACCTTC; CDR3aa: CASSDRDRGGYTF
j_gene: TRBJ2-3; v_gene: TRBV24-1; d_gene: TRBD1; abundance: many; CDR3nt: TGTGCCACCAGTGATATAGGACAGGGCACAGATACGCAGTATTTT; CDR3aa: CATSDIGQGTDTQYF
j_gene: TRBJ2-1; v_gene: TRBV2; d_gene: -; abundance: few; CDR3nt: TGTGCCAGCACGGAGTCCAATGAGCAGTTCTTC; CDR3aa: CASTESNEQFF
j_gene: TRBJ2-5; v_gene: TRBV20-1; d_gene: TRBD2; abundance: -; CDR3nt: TGCAGTGCCTATCCTGTAGACGGGACTAGCGGGGGAGAGACCCAGTACTTC; CDR3aa: CSAYPVDGTSGGETQYF
j_gene: TRBJ2-1; v_gene: TRBV28; d_gene: -; abundance: few; CDR3nt: TGTGCCAGCAGGGGTAGCGGCAACAATGAGCAGTTCTTC; CDR3aa: CASRGSGNNEQFF
j_gene: TRBJ1-2; v_gene: TRBV5-1; d_gene: TRBD1; abundance: -; CDR3nt: TGCGCCAGTCGGAGACAGGGGGAAGACTATGGCTACACCTTC; CDR3aa: CASRRQGEDYGYTF
j_gene: TRBJ1-2; v_gene: TRBV28; d_gene: -; abundance: -; CDR3nt: TGTGCCAGCGGCAGGGATGGCTACACCTTC; CDR3aa: CASGRDGYTF
j_gene: TRBJ2-2; v_gene: TRBV7-3; d_gene: -; abundance: -; CDR3nt: TGTGCCAGCAGCTTCCCGGACACCGGGGAGCTGTTTTTT; CDR3aa: CASSFPDTGELFF
j_gene: TRBJ2-5; v_gene: TRBV3-1; d_gene: -; abundance: many; CDR3nt: TGTGCCAGCAGTCCGGGAGAAGGGTTAGAGACCCAGTACTTC; CDR3aa: CASSPGEGLETQYF
j_gene: TRBJ1-4; v_gene: TRBV7-3; d_gene: -; abundance: many; CDR3nt: TGTGCCAGCAGCTACCTGAATAATGAAAAACTGTTTTTT; CDR3aa: CASSYLNNEKLFF
j_gene: TRBJ1-5; v_gene: TRBV12-3/TRBV12-4; d_gene: -; abundance: -; CDR3nt: TGTGCCAGCAGCCGGGCTTCGGGTCAGCCCCAGCATTTT; CDR3aa: CASSRASGQPQHF
j_gene: TRBJ2-3; v_gene: TRBV29-1; d_gene: -; abundance: -; CDR3nt: TGCAGCGTTGGGTGGCGTGTAGATACGCAGTATTTT; CDR3aa: CSVGWRVDTQYF
j_gene: TRBJ1-5; v_gene: TRBV7-2; d_gene: -; abundance: -; CDR3nt: TGTGCCAGCAGCCCGGGCCCCTCGTCTCAGCCCCAGCATTTT; CDR3aa: CASSPGPSSQPQHF
j_gene: TRBJ2-7; v_gene: TRBV7-4; d_gene: -; abundance: -; CDR3nt: TGTGCCAGCCCCACGGAGGAGACTATCTTACCCTACGAGCAGTACTTC; CDR3aa: CASPTEETILPYEQYF
j_gene: TRBJ2-1; v_gene: TRBV12-3/TRBV12-4; d_gene: TRBD1; abundance: many; CDR3nt: TGTGCCAGCAGTCTTCGGGACAGGAACTACAATGAGCAGTTCTTC; CDR3aa: CASSLRDRNYNEQFF
j_gene: TRBJ2-2; v_gene: TRBV20-1; d_gene: -; abundance: few; CDR3nt: TGCAGTGCACCGGGACGGGCAAACACCGGGGAGCTGTTTTTT; CDR3aa: CSAPGRANTGELFF
j_gene: TRBJ2-5; v_gene: TRBV9; d_gene: -; abundance: -; CDR3nt: TGTGCCAGCAGCGTCGCCCCCACCCCAGAGACCCAGTACTTC; CDR3aa: CASSVAPTPETQYF
j_gene: TRBJ2-5; v_gene: TRBV21-1; d_gene: -; abundance: -; CDR3nt: TGTGCCTGCGAGTGGACCCAGTACTTC; CDR3aa: CACEWTQYF
j_gene: TRBJ2-7; v_gene: TRBV6-5; d_gene: TRBD1; abundance: -; CDR3nt: TGTGCCAGCAGTATCGACAGGGGGGTCTACGAGCAGTACTTC; CDR3aa: CASSIDRGVYEQYF
j_gene: TRBJ2-1; v_gene: TRBV27; d_gene: -; abundance: few; CDR3nt: TGTGCCAGCAGTTCTGAACGTTGGAATGAGCAGTTCTTC; CDR3aa: CASSSERWNEQFF
j_gene: TRBJ1-4; v_gene: TRBV6-2/TRBV6-3; d_gene: -; abundance: -; CDR3nt: TGTGCCAGCAGTTACTCGACAGCCCTAGGACTGTTTTTT; CDR3aa: CASSYSTALGLFF
j_gene: TRBJ2-7; v_gene: TRBV12-3/TRBV12-4; d_gene: -; abundance: many; CDR3nt: TGTGCCAGCAGTACGGGGCAGGGCCTGTACTTC; CDR3aa: CASSTGQGLYF
j_gene: TRBJ2-5; v_gene: TRBV5-1; d_gene: TRBD1; abundance: -; CDR3nt: TGCGCCAGCAGCCCTTCCCCCCTGGGGACAGACCAAGAGACCCAGTACTTC; CDR3aa: CASSPSPLGTDQETQYF
j_gene: TRBJ1-6; v_gene: TRBV4-1; d_gene: -; abundance: few; CDR3nt: TGCGCCAGCAGCCAAGAAGGTTATGGCACTAATTCACCCCTCCACTTT; CDR3aa: CASSQEGYGTNSPLHF
j_gene: TRBJ2-2; v_gene: TRBV6-5; d_gene: -; abundance: few; CDR3nt: TGTGCCAGCAGTTCGAGGGGGGCAGGAGTAACCGGGGAGCTGTTTTTT; CDR3aa: CASSSRGAGVTGELFF
j_gene: TRBJ1-2; v_gene: TRBV12-3/TRBV12-4; d_gene: -; abundance: few; CDR3nt: TGTGCCAGCAGTTTAGTTGGTGGCGGCGGCTACACCTTC; CDR3aa: CASSLVGGGGYTF
j_gene: TRBJ2-5; v_gene: TRBV7-2; d_gene: -; abundance: -; CDR3nt: TGTGCCAGCAGCCCCCTCGGGCGGGCCTCCGGGGAGACCCAGTACTTC; CDR3aa: CASSPLGRASGETQYF
j_gene: TRBJ2-5; v_gene: TRBV20-1; d_gene: -; abundance: -; CDR3nt: TGCAGTGCTAATGGAGACGTTCCAGAGACCCAGTACTTC; CDR3aa: CSANGDVPETQYF
j_gene: TRBJ1-5; v_gene: TRBV28; d_gene: -; abundance: few; CDR3nt: TGTGCTGGGCGTCGCCCAAATCAGCCCCAGCATTTT; CDR3aa: CAGRRPNQPQHF